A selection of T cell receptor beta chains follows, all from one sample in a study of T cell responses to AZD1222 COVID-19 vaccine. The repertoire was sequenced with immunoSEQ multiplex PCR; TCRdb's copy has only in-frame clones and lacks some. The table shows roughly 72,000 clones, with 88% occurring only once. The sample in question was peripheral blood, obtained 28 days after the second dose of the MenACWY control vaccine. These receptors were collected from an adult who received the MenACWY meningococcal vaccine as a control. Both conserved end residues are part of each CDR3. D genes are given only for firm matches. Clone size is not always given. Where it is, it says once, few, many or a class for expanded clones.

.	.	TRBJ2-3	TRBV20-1	CSALAADTQYF	TGCAGTGCTTTAGCTGCTGATACGCAGTATTTT
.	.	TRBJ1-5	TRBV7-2	CASSPMGDSNQPQHF	TGTGCCAGCAGCCCGATGGGGGACAGCAATCAGCCCCAGCATTTT
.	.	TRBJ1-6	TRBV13	CASSSQGRSPLHF	TGTGCCAGCAGCTCACAGGGTAGGTCACCCCTCCACTTT
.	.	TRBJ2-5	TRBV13	CASSVGRVQETQYF	TGTGCCAGCAGCGTCGGACGGGTACAAGAGACCCAGTACTTC
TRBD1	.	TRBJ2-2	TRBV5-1	CASSLATWDSSTGELFF	TGCGCCAGCAGCTTGGCCACTTGGGACAGCAGCACCGGGGAGCTGTTTTTT
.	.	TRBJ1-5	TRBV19	CASSIALDRSNQPQHF	TGTGCCAGTAGTATCGCTCTAGACCGAAGCAATCAGCCCCAGCATTTT
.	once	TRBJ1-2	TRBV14	CASSQDRGRDWGDGYTF	TGTGCCAGCAGCCAAGACAGGGGCCGCGATTGGGGGGATGGCTACACCTTC
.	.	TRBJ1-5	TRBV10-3	CAISDTEGNQPQHF	TGTGCCATCAGTGATACGGAGGGCAATCAGCCCCAGCATTTT
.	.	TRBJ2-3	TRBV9	CASSVGVERSSTDTQYF	TGTGCCAGCAGCGTAGGTGTCGAGCGGAGTAGCACAGATACGCAGTATTTT
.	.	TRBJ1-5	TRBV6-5	CASSYGGASQPQHF	TGTGCCAGCAGTTACGGGGGGGCCAGCCAGCCCCAGCATTTT
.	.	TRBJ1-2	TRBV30	CAWETDFYGYTF	TGTGCCTGGGAAACCGACTTCTATGGCTACACCTTC
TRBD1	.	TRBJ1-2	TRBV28	CASSPTGTGEYGYTF	TGTGCCAGCAGTCCTACGGGGACAGGGGAATATGGCTACACCTTC
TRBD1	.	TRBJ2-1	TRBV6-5	CASIPTGTHNEQFF	TGTGCCAGCATTCCGACAGGGACCCACAATGAGCAGTTCTTC
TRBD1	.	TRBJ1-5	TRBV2	CASSGTGVTGNQPQHF	TGTGCCAGCAGTGGGACAGGGGTTACGGGCAATCAGCCCCAGCATTTT
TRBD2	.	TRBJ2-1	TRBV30	CAWGRGTYNEQFF	TGTGCCTGGGGGAGGGGCACCTACAATGAGCAGTTCTTC
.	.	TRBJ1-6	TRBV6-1	CASSEGAVNSPLHF	TGTGCCAGCAGTGAGGGGGCGGTTAATTCACCCCTCCACTTT
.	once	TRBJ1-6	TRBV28	CASRQTGDGYSPLHF	TGTGCCAGCAGGCAAACGGGAGATGGTTATTCACCCCTCCACTTT
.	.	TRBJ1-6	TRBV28	CASARDWSSYNSPLHF	TGTGCCAGCGCGCGAGACTGGAGCTCCTATAATTCACCCCTCCACTTT
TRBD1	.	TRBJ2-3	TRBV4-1	CASSQEGTGGRDTQYF	TGCGCCAGCAGCCAAGAAGGAACAGGGGGCAGAGATACGCAGTATTTT
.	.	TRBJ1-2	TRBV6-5	CASSLSGQNNYGYTF	TGTGCCAGCAGTTTATCCGGACAGAACAACTATGGCTACACCTTC
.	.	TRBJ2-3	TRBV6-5	CASREVGSTDTQYF	TGTGCCAGCAGGGAGGTTGGTTCCACAGATACGCAGTATTTT
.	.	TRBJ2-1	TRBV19	CASSVWAGVDEQFF	TGTGCCAGTAGTGTTTGGGCGGGCGTGGATGAGCAGTTCTTC
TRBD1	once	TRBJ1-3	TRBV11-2	CASSFSTGVEPGNTIYF	TGTGCCAGCAGCTTCTCAACAGGGGTCGAGCCTGGAAACACCATATATTTT
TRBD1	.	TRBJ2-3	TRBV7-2	CASSRDWTGVTDTQYF	TGTGCCAGCAGCAGGGATTGGACAGGCGTTACAGATACGCAGTATTTT
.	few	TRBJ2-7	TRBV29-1	CSVAILGRGSYEQYF	TGCAGCGTTGCTATTCTCGGCAGGGGCTCCTACGAGCAGTACTTC
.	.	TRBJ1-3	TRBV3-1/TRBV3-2	CASSQALNTIYF	TGTGCCAGCAGCCAAGCTCTTAACACCATATATTTT
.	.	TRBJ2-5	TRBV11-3	CASSLGTQKYPQETQYF	TGTGCCAGCAGCCTCGGGACACAAAAATATCCCCAAGAGACCCAGTACTTC
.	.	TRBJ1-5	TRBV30	CAWSVGGNQPQHF	TGTGCCTGGAGTGTCGGGGGAAATCAGCCCCAGCATTTT
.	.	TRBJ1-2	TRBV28	CASSLAGGRVGYTF	TGTGCCAGCAGTTTAGCTGGAGGGAGGGTTGGCTACACCTTC
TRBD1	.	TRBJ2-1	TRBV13	CASSPRQGAVGNEQFF	TGTGCCAGCAGCCCCCGACAGGGGGCGGTCGGGAATGAGCAGTTCTTC
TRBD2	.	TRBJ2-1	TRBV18	CASSPSGLADNEQFF	TGTGCCAGCTCACCCTCCGGACTAGCGGACAATGAGCAGTTCTTC
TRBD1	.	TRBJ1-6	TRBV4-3	CASSQRQGVPNSPLHF	TGCGCCAGCAGCCAGAGACAGGGGGTGCCCAATTCACCCCTCCACTTT
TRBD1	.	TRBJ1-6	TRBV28	CASRLGQGYTSPLHF	TGTGCCAGCAGGCTCGGACAGGGGTATACTTCACCCCTCCACTTT
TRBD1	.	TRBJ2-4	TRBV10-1	CASHPRGPVGNIQYF	TGCGCCAGCCACCCCAGGGGGCCTGTTGGAAACATTCAGTACTTC
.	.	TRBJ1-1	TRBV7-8	CASSLSEVPTEAFF	TGTGCCAGCAGCTTATCCGAGGTGCCCACTGAAGCTTTCTTT
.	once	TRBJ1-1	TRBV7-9	CASSFGSYTEAFF	TGTGCCAGCAGCTTTGGCAGTTACACTGAAGCTTTCTTT
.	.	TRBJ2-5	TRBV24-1	CATSAAEETQYF	TGTGCCACCAGTGCCGCCGAAGAGACCCAGTACTTC
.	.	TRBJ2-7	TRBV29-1	CSGFGPSYEQYF	TGCAGCGGATTCGGGCCCTCCTACGAGCAGTACTTC
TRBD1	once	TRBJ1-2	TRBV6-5	CASSYWTRTGEGYTF	TGTGCCAGCAGTTACTGGACGCGAACAGGGGAAGGCTACACCTTC
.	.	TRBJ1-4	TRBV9	CASSVGSGFNEKLFF	TGTGCCAGCAGCGTAGGATCGGGGTTTAATGAAAAACTGTTTTTT
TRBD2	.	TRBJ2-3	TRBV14	CASSHRTSGDTDTQYF	TGTGCCAGCAGCCACAGGACTAGCGGGGACACAGATACGCAGTATTTT
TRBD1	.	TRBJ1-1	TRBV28	CASSLGSGGNTEAFF	TGTGCCAGCAGTTTAGGATCAGGGGGGAACACTGAAGCTTTCTTT
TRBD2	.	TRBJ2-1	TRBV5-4	CATQTSGEGNEQFF	TGTGCCACCCAGACTAGCGGAGAAGGGAATGAGCAGTTCTTC
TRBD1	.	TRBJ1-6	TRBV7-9	CASSPLDRGPHSYNSPLHF	TGTGCCAGCAGCCCCTTAGACAGGGGACCCCACTCCTATAATTCACCCCTCCACTTT
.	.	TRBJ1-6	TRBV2	CASSAVRGSSPLHF	TGTGCCAGCAGTGCTGTGAGGGGGAGTTCACCCCTCCACTTT
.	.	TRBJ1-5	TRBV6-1	CASSDDQPQHF	TGTGCCAGCAGTGACGACCAGCCCCAGCATTTT
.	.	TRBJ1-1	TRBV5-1	CASKSGDTEAFF	TGCGCCAGCAAGTCGGGGGACACTGAAGCTTTCTTT
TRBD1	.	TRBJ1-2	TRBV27	CASSSLQGLNYGYTF	TGTGCCAGCAGTTCGCTACAGGGGTTAAACTATGGCTACACCTTC
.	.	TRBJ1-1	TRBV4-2	CASSHVAGGMNTEAFF	TGTGCCAGCAGCCATGTGGCGGGGGGAATGAACACTGAAGCTTTCTTT